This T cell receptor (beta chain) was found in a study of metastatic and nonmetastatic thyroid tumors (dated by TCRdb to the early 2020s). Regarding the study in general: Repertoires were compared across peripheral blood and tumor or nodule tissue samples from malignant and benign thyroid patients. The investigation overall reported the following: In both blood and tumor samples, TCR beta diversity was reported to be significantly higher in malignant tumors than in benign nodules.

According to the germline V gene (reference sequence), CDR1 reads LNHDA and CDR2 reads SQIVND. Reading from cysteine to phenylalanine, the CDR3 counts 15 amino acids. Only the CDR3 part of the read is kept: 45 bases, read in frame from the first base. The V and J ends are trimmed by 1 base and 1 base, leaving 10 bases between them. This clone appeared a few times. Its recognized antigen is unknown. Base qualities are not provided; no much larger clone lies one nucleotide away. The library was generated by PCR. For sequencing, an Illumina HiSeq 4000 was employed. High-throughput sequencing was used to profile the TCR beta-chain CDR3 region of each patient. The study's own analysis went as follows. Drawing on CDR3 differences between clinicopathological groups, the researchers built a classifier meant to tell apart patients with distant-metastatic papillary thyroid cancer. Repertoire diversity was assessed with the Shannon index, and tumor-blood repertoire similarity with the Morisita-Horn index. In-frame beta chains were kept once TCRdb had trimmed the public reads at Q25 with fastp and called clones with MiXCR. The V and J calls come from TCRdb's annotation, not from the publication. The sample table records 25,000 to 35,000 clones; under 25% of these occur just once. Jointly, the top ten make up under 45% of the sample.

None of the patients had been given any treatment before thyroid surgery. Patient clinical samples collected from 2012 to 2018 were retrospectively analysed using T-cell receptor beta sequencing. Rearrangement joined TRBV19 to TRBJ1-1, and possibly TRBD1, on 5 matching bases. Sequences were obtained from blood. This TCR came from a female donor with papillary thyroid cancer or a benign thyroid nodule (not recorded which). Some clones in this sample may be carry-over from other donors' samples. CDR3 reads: CASSIGGRANTEAFF. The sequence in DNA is TGTGCCAGTAGTATAGGAGGCAGGGCGAACACTGAAGCTTTCTTT.